In its sample, the clone carrying this T cell receptor beta chain ranks as medium-sized (0.01 to 0.1%). Antigen unknown. cDNA synthesis was performed by 5'RACE with 10-nucleotide random UMIs. Whenever a sequencing run was performed, it yielded over 170 million TCR-beta sequences from 15-18 subjects. TCRdb processed the 5' RACE reads anew with MiXCR; each CDR3 protein has one entry. The repertoire has about 42,000 distinct CDR3 sequences, about 22% of them found once; the top ten carry roughly 4.7%. This specimen belongs to a study of neurological immune-mediated disorders. Study-level points and caveats: The level of TCR clonal expansion was highest in patients with HTLV-1-associated myelopathy and lowest in multiple sclerosis, where it fell below the level seen in healthy controls.

Germline CDR1 reads LGHDT; CDR2 reads YNNKEL (reference sequence). The CDR3 spans 15 residues. V dropped 1 base and J dropped 0 bases, with 10 bases sitting between them. Described time point: technical triplicate 3. The sequence came from a man in his fifties or sixties with HTLV-1-associated myelopathy (HAM/TSP). The sequenced sample consisted of PBMCs. The genes are TRBV3-1 and TRBJ2-7, with D possibly TRBD2 on 5 matching bases. The CDR3 DNA is TGTGCCAGCAGCCAAGGGACTTCGAGCTCCTACGAGCAGTACTTC. Translated: CASSQGTSSSYEQYF.